What follows are 5 T cell receptor beta chains derived from one specimen sequenced in a study of T cells in Graves' hyperthyroidism and ophthalmopathy. What was amplified from RNA transcripts were TCR beta CDR3 regions. First-round RT-PCR targeting the TCR CDR3 was performed with the HTBI primer set. TCRdb used MiXCR to reprocess the multiplex PCR reads, holding one entry per CDR3 protein. The top ten hold roughly 7.7% of the sample, which has around 280,000 distinct CDR3 sequences, roughly an eighth seen once. Input material: blood. These receptor sequences come from a woman between 35 and 50 years old with Graves' hyperthyroidism.

Concerning this clonotype itself: This may stem from a read error, because a much larger clone lies one nucleotide away. V usage is TRBV28 and J usage is TRBJ1-5; D is perhaps TRBD1 (5 bases). Germline-derived CDR1 and CDR2 are MDHEN and SYDVKM. This CDR3 is built from 15 residues. The CDR3 protein is CACSLLGQSNQPQHF. For the CDR3, the DNA is TGTGCCTGCAGTTTATTAGGACAAAGCAATCAGCCCCAGCATTTT.

This clonotype was detected ten times or more. This chain joins TRBV12-3 or TRBV12-4 and TRBJ1-3; D gene unclear. This CDR3 has 15 amino acids. V dropped 6 bases and J dropped 6 bases, with 18 bases sitting between them. CDR3 bases: TGTGCCAGCAGGTTTGGTTGGGCAAATGTAAACACCATATATTTT. It is translated as CASRFGWANVNTIYF.

This clonotype showed up many times. The rearrangement links TRBV12-3 or TRBV12-4 to TRBJ1-1; 8 bases agree with TRBD1. Trimming took 5 bases from V and 6 from J; bases not matched to a gene: 11. The CDR3 is 15 amino acids. This CDR3 reads CASSLTGGGFSEAFF. The CDR3 bases are TGTGCCAGCAGTCTAACAGGGGGAGGGTTCTCTGAAGCTTTCTTT.

The chain has TRBV5-1 and TRBJ2-7, with a possible D match to TRBD2 (7 bases). V was trimmed by 1 base and J by 0 bases, leaving 11 bases between them. The CDR3 extends over 15 amino acids. Looked up from germline, CDR1 is SGHRS and CDR2 is YFSETQ. The CDR3 nucleotides are TGCGCCAGCAGCTTGTCGGGGGGCGGCTCCTACGAGCAGTACTTC. Protein sequence: CASSLSGGGSYEQYF.

This clonotype has a count of ten or more. The rearrangement links TRBV6-1 to TRBJ1-1; 10 bases are a match to TRBD1. The CDR3 spans 13 residues. V lost 4 bases and J lost 7; bases outside the gene matches: 3. Germline V gene sequence: CDR1 MNHNS, CDR2 SASEGT. CDR3 amino acids: CASSGQGANEAFF. The CDR3 DNA follows: TGTGCCAGCAGTGGACAGGGGGCTAATGAAGCTTTCTTT.